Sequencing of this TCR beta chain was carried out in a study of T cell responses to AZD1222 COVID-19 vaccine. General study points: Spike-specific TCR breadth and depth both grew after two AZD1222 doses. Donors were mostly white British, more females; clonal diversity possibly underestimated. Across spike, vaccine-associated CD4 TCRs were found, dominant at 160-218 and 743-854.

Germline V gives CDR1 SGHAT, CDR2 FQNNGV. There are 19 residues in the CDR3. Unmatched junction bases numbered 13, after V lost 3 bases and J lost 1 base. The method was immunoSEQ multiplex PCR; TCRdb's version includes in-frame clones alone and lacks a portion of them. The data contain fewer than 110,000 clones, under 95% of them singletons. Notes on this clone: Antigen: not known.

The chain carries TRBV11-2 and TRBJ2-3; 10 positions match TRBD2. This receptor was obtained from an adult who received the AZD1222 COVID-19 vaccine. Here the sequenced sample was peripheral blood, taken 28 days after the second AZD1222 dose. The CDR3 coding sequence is TGTGCCAGCAGCTTGGGGGGTAAAACTAGCGGGATTGGCACAGATACGCAGTATTTT. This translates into CASSLGGKTSGIGTDTQYF.